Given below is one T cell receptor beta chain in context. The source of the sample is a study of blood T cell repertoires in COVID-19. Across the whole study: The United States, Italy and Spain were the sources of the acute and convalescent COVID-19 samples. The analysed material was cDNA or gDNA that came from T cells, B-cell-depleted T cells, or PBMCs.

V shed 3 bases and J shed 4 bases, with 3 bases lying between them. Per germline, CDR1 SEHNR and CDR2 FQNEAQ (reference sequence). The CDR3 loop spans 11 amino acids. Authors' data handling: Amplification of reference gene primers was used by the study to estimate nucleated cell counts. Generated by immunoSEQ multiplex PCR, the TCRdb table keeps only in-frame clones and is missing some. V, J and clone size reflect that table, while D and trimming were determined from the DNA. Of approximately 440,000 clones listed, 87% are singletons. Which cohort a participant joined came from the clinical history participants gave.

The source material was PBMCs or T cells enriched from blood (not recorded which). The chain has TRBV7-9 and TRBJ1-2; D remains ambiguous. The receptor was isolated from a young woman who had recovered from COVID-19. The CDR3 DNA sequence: TGTGCCAGCAGCTTCAGCTATGGCTACACCTTC. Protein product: CASSFSYGYTF.